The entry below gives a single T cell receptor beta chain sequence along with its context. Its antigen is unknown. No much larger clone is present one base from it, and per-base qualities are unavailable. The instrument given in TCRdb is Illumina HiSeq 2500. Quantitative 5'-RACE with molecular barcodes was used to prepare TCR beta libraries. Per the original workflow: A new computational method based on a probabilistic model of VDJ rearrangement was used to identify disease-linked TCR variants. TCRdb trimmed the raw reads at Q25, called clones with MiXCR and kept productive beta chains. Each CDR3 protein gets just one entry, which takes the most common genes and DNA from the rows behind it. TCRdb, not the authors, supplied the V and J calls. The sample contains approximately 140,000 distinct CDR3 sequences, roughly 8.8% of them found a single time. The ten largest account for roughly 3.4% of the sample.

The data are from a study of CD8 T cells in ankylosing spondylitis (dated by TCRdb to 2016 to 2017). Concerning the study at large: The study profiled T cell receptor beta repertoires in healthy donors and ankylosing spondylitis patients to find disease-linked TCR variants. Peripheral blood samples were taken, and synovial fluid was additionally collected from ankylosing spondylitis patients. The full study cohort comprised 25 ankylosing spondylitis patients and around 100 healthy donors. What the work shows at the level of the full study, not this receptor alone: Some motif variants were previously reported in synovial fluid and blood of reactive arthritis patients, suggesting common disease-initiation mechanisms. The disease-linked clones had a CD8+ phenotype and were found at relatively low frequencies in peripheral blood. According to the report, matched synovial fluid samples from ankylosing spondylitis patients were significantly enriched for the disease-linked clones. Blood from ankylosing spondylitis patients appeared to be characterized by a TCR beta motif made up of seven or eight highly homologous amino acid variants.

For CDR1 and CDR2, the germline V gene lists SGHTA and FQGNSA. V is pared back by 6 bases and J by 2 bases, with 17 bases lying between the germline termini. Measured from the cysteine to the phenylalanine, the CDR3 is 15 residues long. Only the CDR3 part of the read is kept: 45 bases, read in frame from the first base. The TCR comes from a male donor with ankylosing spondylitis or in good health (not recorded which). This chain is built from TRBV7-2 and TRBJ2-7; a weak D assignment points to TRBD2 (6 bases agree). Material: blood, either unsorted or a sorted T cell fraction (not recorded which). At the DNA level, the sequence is TGTGCCAGCAGTCAAAATCCTAGCGCGGCCTACGAGCAGTACTTC. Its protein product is CASSQNPSAAYEQYF. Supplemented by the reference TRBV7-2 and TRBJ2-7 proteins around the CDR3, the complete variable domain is GAGVSQSPSNKVTEKGKDVELRCDPISGHTALYWYRQSLGQGLEFLIYFQGNSAPDKSGLPSDRFSAERTGGSVSTLTIQRTQQEDSAVYLCASSQNPSAAYEQYFGPGTRLTVT.